This TCR beta chain emerged from a study of blood T cells in healthy people across ages. A sample-barcoded 5' primer and a J-beta primer mix were used in a second PCR of roughly 6 to 11 cycles. TCRdb fed the 5' RACE reads into MiXCR, producing one record per CDR3 protein. The sample has 800,000 to 1,300,000 distinct CDR3 sequences; less than 25% are singletons. CDR3 size: 16 residues. J lost 5 bases, V lost 2 bases, and 9 bases had no gene match. Germline V CDR1 and CDR2: ENHRY, SYGVKD. The same data also went into a second study, on T cells of mothers and their children.

The sequencing sample was made of blood. The clonotype originates from a girl aged 2-15 years in good health. V gene TRBV10-3 combines with J gene TRBJ2-7; TRBD2 agrees at 10 bases. DNA of the CDR3: TGTGCCATCAGTGAGGCGGCCATAGCGGGGGGCCACGAGCAGTACTTC. Protein sequence: CAISEAAIAGGHEQYF.